Below are 25 T cell receptor beta chains sequenced from a single sample in a study of cytomegalovirus exposure and HLA in healthy donors. The PCR contained 60 Vbeta and 13 Jbeta primers. Clones were sequenced by immunoSEQ multiplex PCR, and TCRdb holds only the in-frame ones, with some missing. The table includes some 57,000 clones, about 73% detected once. The sample comprised PBMCs. The receptors originated from a woman aged 55-75 years in good health and CMV-seropositive.

The chain carries TRBV7-2 and TRBJ2-7, with 9 bases matching TRBD2. The V segment lost 2 bases and the J segment 0 bases; nucleotides outside the gene matches: 8. The germline V gene encodes CDR1 SGHTA and CDR2 FQGNSA. This CDR3 spans 17 amino acids. Here the CDR3 DNA reads TGTGCCAGCAGCTTATATCCCTTAGCGGGGGACTCCTACGAGCAGTACTTC. Residues: CASSLYPLAGDSYEQYF.

The rearrangement links TRBV5-1 to TRBJ2-3, with TRBD1 matching over 9 bases. CDR1 SGHRS and CDR2 YFSETQ come from the germline V gene. After removal of 4 bases from V and 2 bases from J, the junction contained 5 bases not matched to a gene. CDR3 length equals 15 residues. CDR3 nucleotides: TGCGCCAGCAGCAGGGGACAGGGTTACACAGATACGCAGTATTTT. Protein product: CASSRGQGYTDTQYF.

The chain couples TRBV27 to TRBJ2-7, with 9 positions matching TRBD1. V gave up 5 bases and J gave up 5 bases; unmatched junction bases: 4. The length of the CDR3 is 13 residues. Per germline, CDR1 MNHEY and CDR2 SMNVEV (reference sequence). The CDR3 coding sequence is TGTGCCAGCAGTGGACAGGGGCGGGACGAGCAGTACTTC. As protein: CASSGQGRDEQYF.

The chain links TRBV2 to TRBJ1-2; D ambiguous. Trimming removed 2 bases from V and 4 bases from J, with 11 bases in between. This CDR3 comprises 14 residues. In germline, CDR1 is SNHLY, CDR2 FYNNEI. CDR3 in DNA: TGTGCCAGCAGTGAACTCGAGGGTGGCTATGGCTACACCTTC. Amino acid sequence: CASSELEGGYGYTF.

The V gene is TRBV2, the J gene TRBJ2-3, with 7 bases matching TRBD1. The CDR3 is 14 amino acids. Germline CDR1 and CDR2: SNHLY and FYNNEI. With V trimmed by 6 bases and J by 2 bases, 5 bases remained unmatched. DNA for the CDR3: TGTGCCAGCAGCCGGGACAGCAACACAGATACGCAGTATTTT. Amino acid sequence: CASSRDSNTDTQYF.

This sequence joins TRBV27 and TRBJ2-1; the match to TRBD2 covers 11 bases. The CDR3 spans 17 residues. Germline CDR1 is MNHEY and CDR2 is SMNVEV (reference sequence). V trimming: 0 bases; J trimming: 0 bases; junction bases outside the gene matches: 1. The CDR3 protein is CASSLSGTSGSYNEQFF. The CDR3 DNA reads as TGTGCCAGCAGTTTATCCGGGACTAGCGGCTCCTACAATGAGCAGTTCTTC.

J is TRBJ1-1 and V is TRBV18, with D hard to call. From germline, CDR1 is KGHSH and CDR2 LQKENI. Trimming removed 2 bases from V and 7 bases from J, with 11 bases in between. The CDR3 loop spans 13 amino acids. The CDR3 DNA reads as TGTGCCAGCTCACCAGGAGGGCAAGGTGAAGCTTTCTTT. Its translation is CASSPGGQGEAFF. The variable domain in full, with the rest retrieved from reference TRBV18 and TRBJ1-1, is NAGVMQNPRHLVRRRGQEARLRCSPMKGHSHVYWYRQLPEEGLKFMVYLQKENIIDESGMPKERFSAEFPKEGPSILRIQQVVRGDSAAYFCASSPGGQGEAFFGQGTRLTVV.

This chain links TRBV29-1 with TRBJ1-2, with a possible D match to TRBD1 (6 bases). Trimming shortened V by 7 bases and J by 4 bases, and 16 bases separated the two germline ends. CDR1 SQVTM and CDR2 ANQGSEA come from the germline V gene. The length of the CDR3 is 13 residues. The DNA for the CDR3 is TGCAGCGGGGGCCCCGACAGGAGCTATGGCTACACCTTC. Amino acids: CSGGPDRSYGYTF.

The chain is built from TRBV6-5 and TRBJ2-1, with 10 bases matching TRBD2. CDR1 is MNHEY and CDR2 is SVGAGI in the germline V gene. The V and J ends lost 6 bases and 6 bases, in that order; junction bases with no gene match: 8. The CDR3 is 15 residues long. The CDR3 reads CASSPAGGLGNEQFF. The CDR3 nucleotides are TGTGCCAGCAGCCCAGCGGGGGGGCTGGGCAATGAGCAGTTCTTC.

The chain has TRBV28 and TRBJ2-6; 8 bases are shared with TRBD1. The CDR3 covers 18 residues. Trimming cost V 2 bases and J 0 bases; bases outside gene matches: 6. CDR1 MDHEN and CDR2 SYDVKM come from the germline V gene. The CDR3 is CASSLRQGFYSGANVLTF. CDR3 in DNA: TGTGCCAGCAGTTTAAGACAGGGGTTCTACTCTGGGGCCAACGTCCTGACTTTC. Drawing the rest from reference TRBV28 and TRBJ2-6, the complete variable domain is DVKVTQSSRYLVKRTGEKVFLECVQDMDHENMFWYRQDPGLGLRLIYFSYDVKMKEKGDIPEGYSVSREKKERFSLILESASTNQTSMYLCASSLRQGFYSGANVLTFGAGSRLTVL.

The chain couples TRBV5-4 to TRBJ1-1; tentatively, D is TRBD1 (5 bases). The ends were cut back, 0 bases at V and 11 bases at J, with 17 bases in the middle. CDR3 size: 14 residues. From germline, CDR1 is SGHNT and CDR2 YYREEE (reference sequence). CDR3 residues: CASSLDPMGGVAFF. CDR3 nucleotides: TGTGCCAGCAGCTTGGATCCTATGGGAGGGGTGGCTTTCTTT.

The chain recombines TRBV4-1 with TRBJ2-1, with TRBD1 as a possible D gene (6 bases). The CDR3 contains 16 residues. CDR1 is MGHRA and CDR2 is YSYEKL in the germline V gene. Trimming stripped 4 bases from V and 8 bases from J, with 21 bases between. DNA of the CDR3: TGCGCCAGCAGCCCGCTAAATTTCAGGGGTGGCGATGAGCAGTTCTTC. This translates into CASSPLNFRGGDEQFF.

This clone was observed a few times. The V and J genes are TRBV19 and TRBJ2-1; D uncertain. This CDR3 is built from 13 residues. Germline V gene lookup returns CDR1 LNHDA and CDR2 SQIVND (reference sequence). The V and J ends lost 3 bases and 9 bases respectively, with 12 bases between them. The CDR3 DNA reads TGTGCCAGTAGTATCGGGTCCTTAAGTGAGCAGTTCTTC. Translation: CASSIGSLSEQFF.

This chain uses TRBV4-1 with TRBJ1-5; TRBD1 might be the D (6 bases). CDR1 MGHRA and CDR2 YSYEKL come from the germline V gene. V gave up 4 bases and J gave up 6 bases, with 22 bases separating them. The CDR3 is 17 amino acids. CDR3 nucleotides: TGCGCCAGCAGCCCAAGGGACCTAACAGGGCCTTTTCAGCCCCAGCATTTT. Translation: CASSPRDLTGPFQPQHF.

Only a few counts were recorded for this clone. The DNA for the CDR3 is TGTGCTAGTGGTACATGGGGCGCAGATACGCAGTATTTT. Translated, it gives CASGTWGADTQYF. The chain uses TRBV12-5 and TRBJ2-3; D is possibly TRBD1 (5 bases). There are 13 residues in the CDR3. The germline CDR1 and CDR2 sequences are LGHNT and FRNRAP. Trimming took 5 bases from V and 4 from J, leaving 10 bases between them.

Remarks on this clone: Distinct nucleotide sequences in the sample also encode this CDR3. The chain couples TRBV6-5 to TRBJ1-1; 10 bases agree with TRBD1. Per germline, CDR1 MNHEY and CDR2 SVGAGI. Germline trimming cut 6 bases from V and 1 base from J; bases unmatched to any gene: 2. The length of the CDR3 is 14 residues. This CDR3 reads CASSRDRGNTEAFF. DNA for the CDR3: TGTGCCAGCAGCAGGGACAGGGGGAACACTGAAGCTTTCTTT.

Comment on this clone: Given a far larger clone just one base away, this is likely a sequencing read error. The chain uses TRBV5-6 and TRBJ2-7, with 12 bases that match TRBD2. CDR3 length equals 16 residues. CDR1 is SGHDT, CDR2 YYEEEE, per germline. V was clipped by 4 bases and J by 7 bases; unmatched bases: 12. CDR3 region: CASSPWTSGEVNEQYF. As DNA, the CDR3 is TGTGCCAGCAGCCCCTGGACTAGCGGGGAGGTCAATGAGCAGTACTTC. The variable domain in full, completed from reference TRBV5-6 and TRBJ2-7, reads DAGVTQSPTHLIKTRGQQVTLRCSPKSGHDTVSWYQQALGQGPQFIFQYYEEEERQRGNFPDRFSGHQFPNYSSELNVNALLLGDSALYLCASSPWTSGEVNEQYFGPGTRLTVT.

This clone was seen a handful of times. V is TRBV11-2 and J is TRBJ1-1; 7 bases are shared with TRBD1. This CDR3 is built from 16 residues. The J segment lost 0 bases and the V segment lost 2 bases, leaving 6 bases of the junction unmatched. Germline V lookup: CDR1 SGHAT, CDR2 FQNNGV. The CDR3 sequence is CASSLRFGTVNTEAFF. In DNA, the CDR3 is TGTGCCAGCAGCTTACGCTTTGGGACAGTGAACACTGAAGCTTTCTTT.

V usage is TRBV6-6 and J usage is TRBJ2-7; D unclear. From germline, CDR1 is MNHNY and CDR2 SVGAGI (reference sequence). This CDR3 has 13 amino acids. Trimming removed 5 bases from V and 1 base from J, with 9 bases in between. The CDR3, as DNA: TGTGCCAGCAGTCCCACACCTTCCTACGAGCAGTACTTC. Its protein is CASSPTPSYEQYF.

The V and J genes are TRBV7-9 and TRBJ1-1, with TRBD1 matching over 7 bases. The CDR3 covers 14 residues. V shed 2 bases, J shed 3 bases, and the junction held 3 bases outside the gene matches. The V gene's germline CDR1 is SEHNR and CDR2 FQNEAQ (reference sequence). DNA for the CDR3: TGTGCCAGCAGCTTAAGACAGGGTGACACTGAAGCTTTCTTT. It yields the protein CASSLRQGDTEAFF.

V is TRBV7-3 and J is TRBJ2-2; 7 bases align to TRBD1. This CDR3 contains 16 residues. Germline V gene lookup returns CDR1 SGHTA and CDR2 FQGTGA. The V and J ends lost 4 bases and 2 bases, in that order; junction bases with no gene match: 7. The CDR3 sequence: CASSSTRTGNTGELFF. In nucleotides, the CDR3 is TGTGCCAGCAGCTCAACTAGGACAGGCAACACCGGGGAGCTGTTTTTT.

The chain recombines TRBV7-2 with TRBJ1-1, with 8 bases aligning to TRBD1. The trim removed 0 bases at V and 11 bases at J, leaving 8 bases unmatched. The CDR3 consists of 14 residues. The germline CDR1 and CDR2 sequences are SGHTA and FQGNSA. The CDR3 DNA reads as TGTGCCAGCAGCTTAGCAGCAGGGGGCTTGTGGGCTTTCTTT. This sequence encodes CASSLAAGGLWAFF.

The chain carries TRBV9 and TRBJ2-1, with TRBD2 identical over 14 bases. The J segment lost 7 bases and the V segment lost 2 bases, leaving 8 bases of the junction unmatched. The CDR3 loop spans 17 amino acids. CDR1 and CDR2 (germline): SGDLS, YYNGEE. The chain's CDR3 is CASSVSQGTSGGNEQFF. CDR3 DNA: TGTGCCAGCAGCGTTTCCCAGGGGACTAGCGGGGGTAATGAGCAGTTCTTC. The full variable domain, in which reference TRBV9 and TRBJ2-1 provide the parts outside the CDR3, is DSGVTQTPKHLITATGQRVTLRCSPRSGDLSVYWYQQSLDQGLQFLIQYYNGEERAKGNILERFSAQQFPDLHSELNLSSLELGDSALYFCASSVSQGTSGGNEQFFGPGTRLTVL.

This clone was seen a few times. The chain combines TRBV5-4 with TRBJ1-2, with D hard to call. The CDR3 totals 13 residues. V was shortened by 4 bases and J by 6 bases, with 13 bases between the two germline ends. From germline, CDR1 is SGHNT and CDR2 YYREEE (reference sequence). CDR3 loop: CASSLSGEDGYTF. CDR3 DNA: TGTGCCAGCAGCCTCTCCGGCGAGGATGGCTACACCTTC. Complete variable domain (other parts from reference TRBV5-4 and TRBJ1-2): ETGVTQSPTHLIKTRGQQVTLRCSSQSGHNTVSWYQQALGQGPQFIFQYYREEENGRGNFPPRFSGLQFPNYSSELNVNALELDDSALYLCASSLSGEDGYTFGSGTRLTVV.

The chain is built from TRBV7-9 and TRBJ1-2; tentatively, D is TRBD1 (5 bases). V was cut by 1 base and J by 1 base, with 7 bases left in between. This CDR3 has 14 amino acids. CDR1 SEHNR and CDR2 FQNEAQ come from the germline V gene (reference sequence). DNA of the CDR3: TGTGCCAGCAGCTTAGGGGGGGTTAACTATGGCTACACCTTC. Its translation: CASSLGGVNYGYTF.